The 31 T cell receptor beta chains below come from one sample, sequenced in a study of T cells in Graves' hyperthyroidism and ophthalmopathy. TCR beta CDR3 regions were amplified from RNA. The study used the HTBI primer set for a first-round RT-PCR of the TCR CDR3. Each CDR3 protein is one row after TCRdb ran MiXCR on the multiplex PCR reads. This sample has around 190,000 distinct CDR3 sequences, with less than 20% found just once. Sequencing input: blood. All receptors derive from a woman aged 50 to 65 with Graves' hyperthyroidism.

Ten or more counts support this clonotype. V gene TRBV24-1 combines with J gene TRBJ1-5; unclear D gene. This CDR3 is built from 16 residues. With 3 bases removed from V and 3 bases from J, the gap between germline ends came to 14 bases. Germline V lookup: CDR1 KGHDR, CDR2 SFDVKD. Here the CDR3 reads CATSDPETGPNQPQHF. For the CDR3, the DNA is TGTGCCACCAGTGATCCGGAGACTGGGCCCAATCAGCCCCAGCATTTT.

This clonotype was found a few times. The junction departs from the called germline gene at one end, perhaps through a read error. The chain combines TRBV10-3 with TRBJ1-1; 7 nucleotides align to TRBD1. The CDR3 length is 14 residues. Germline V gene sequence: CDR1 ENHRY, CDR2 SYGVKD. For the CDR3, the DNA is TGTGCCATCAGGTCTGACAGGGATGCGGCTGAAGCTTCCTTT. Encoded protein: CAIRSDRDAAEASF.

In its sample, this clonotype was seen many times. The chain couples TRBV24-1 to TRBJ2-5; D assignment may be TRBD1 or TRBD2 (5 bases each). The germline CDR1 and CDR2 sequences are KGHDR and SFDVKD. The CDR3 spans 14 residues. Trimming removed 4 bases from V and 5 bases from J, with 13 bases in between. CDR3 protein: CATSDPGTTETQYF. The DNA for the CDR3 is TGTGCCACCAGTGACCCGGGGACCACCGAGACCCAGTACTTC.

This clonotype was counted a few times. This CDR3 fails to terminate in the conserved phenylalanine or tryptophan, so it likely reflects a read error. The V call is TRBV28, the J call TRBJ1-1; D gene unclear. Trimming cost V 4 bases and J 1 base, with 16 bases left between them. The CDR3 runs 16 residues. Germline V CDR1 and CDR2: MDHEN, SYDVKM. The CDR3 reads CASSWGFEISNTEAFS. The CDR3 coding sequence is TGTGCCAGCAGTTGGGGATTCGAAATATCGAACACTGAAGCTTTCTCT.

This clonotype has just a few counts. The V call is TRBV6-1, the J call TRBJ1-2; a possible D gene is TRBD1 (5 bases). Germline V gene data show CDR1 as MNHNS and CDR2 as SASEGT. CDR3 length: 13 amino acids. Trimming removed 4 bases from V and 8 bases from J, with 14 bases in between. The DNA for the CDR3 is TGTGCCAGCAGTGGTACGGGGCTCGGGGGCTACACCTTC. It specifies CASSGTGLGGYTF.

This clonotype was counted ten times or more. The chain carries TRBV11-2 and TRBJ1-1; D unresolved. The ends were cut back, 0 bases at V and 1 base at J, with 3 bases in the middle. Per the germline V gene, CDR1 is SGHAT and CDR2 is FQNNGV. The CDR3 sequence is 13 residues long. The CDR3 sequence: CASSLDGNTEAFF. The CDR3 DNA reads TGTGCCAGCAGCTTAGATGGGAACACTGAAGCTTTCTTT.

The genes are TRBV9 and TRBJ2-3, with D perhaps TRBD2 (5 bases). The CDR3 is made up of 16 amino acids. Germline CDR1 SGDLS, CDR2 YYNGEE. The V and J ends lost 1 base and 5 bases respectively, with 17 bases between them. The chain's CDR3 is CASSVIGDPLGDTQYF. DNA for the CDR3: TGTGCCAGCAGCGTAATCGGGGATCCACTGGGAGATACGCAGTATTTT.

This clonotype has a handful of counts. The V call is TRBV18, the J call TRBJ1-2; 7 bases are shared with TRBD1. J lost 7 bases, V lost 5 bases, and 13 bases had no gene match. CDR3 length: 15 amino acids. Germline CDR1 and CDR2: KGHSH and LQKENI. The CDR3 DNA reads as TGTGCCAGCTCATCGCGGACAGAAAACAGGGGTGGCTACACCTTC. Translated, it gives CASSSRTENRGGYTF.

The CDR3 DNA follows: TGTGCCACCTCAGGGGGATCTGGAAACACCATATATTTT. This codes for CATSGGSGNTIYF. The chain couples TRBV24-1 to TRBJ1-3; 7 bases agree with TRBD1. Losses at the gene ends were 9 bases for V and 1 base for J; bases not matched to a gene: 2. Germline V gene lookup returns CDR1 KGHDR and CDR2 SFDVKD. This CDR3 comprises 13 residues.

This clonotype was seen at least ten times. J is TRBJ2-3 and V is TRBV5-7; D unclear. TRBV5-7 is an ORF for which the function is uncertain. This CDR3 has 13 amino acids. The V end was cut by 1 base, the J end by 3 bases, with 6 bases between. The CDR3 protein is CASSLRVTDTQYF. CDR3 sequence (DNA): TGTGCCAGCAGCTTGAGAGTTACAGATACGCAGTATTTT.

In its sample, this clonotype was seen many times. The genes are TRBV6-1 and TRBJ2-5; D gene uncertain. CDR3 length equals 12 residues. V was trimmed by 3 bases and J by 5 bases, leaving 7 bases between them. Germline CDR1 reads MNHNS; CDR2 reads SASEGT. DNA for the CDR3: TGTGCCAGCAGTGATGGTTGGGAGACCCAGTACTTC. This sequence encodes CASSDGWETQYF.

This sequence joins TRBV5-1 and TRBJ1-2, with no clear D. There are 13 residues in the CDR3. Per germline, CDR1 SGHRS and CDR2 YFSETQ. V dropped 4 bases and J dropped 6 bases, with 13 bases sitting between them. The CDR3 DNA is TGCGCCAGCAGCCCCCCTGATGGGAATGGCTACACCTTC. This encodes CASSPPDGNGYTF.

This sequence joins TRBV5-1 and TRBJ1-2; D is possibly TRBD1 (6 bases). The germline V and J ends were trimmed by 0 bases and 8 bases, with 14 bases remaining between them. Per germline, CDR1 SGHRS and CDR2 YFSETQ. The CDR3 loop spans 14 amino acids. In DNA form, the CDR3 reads TGCGCCAGCAGCTTGGCCGAGGGGGGTAGGGGCTACACCTTC. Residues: CASSLAEGGRGYTF. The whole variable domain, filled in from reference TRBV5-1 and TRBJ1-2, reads KAGVTQTPRYLIKTRGQQVTLSCSPISGHRSVSWYQQTPGQGLQFLFEYFSETQRNKGNFPGRFSGRQFSNSRSEMNVSTLELGDSALYLCASSLAEGGRGYTFGSGTRLTVV.

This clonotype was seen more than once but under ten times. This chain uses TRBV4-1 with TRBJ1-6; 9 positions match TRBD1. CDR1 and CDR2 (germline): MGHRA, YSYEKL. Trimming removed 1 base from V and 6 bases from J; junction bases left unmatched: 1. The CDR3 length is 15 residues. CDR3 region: CASSQAGQGNSPLHF. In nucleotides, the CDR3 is TGCGCCAGCAGCCAAGCGGGACAGGGTAATTCACCCCTCCACTTT.

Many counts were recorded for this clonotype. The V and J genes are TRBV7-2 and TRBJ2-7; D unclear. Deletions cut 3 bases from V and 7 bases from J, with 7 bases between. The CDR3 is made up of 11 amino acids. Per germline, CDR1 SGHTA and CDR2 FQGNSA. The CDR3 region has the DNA TGTGCCAGCAGCTTTGGGTGGGAGCAGTACTTC. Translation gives CASSFGWEQYF.

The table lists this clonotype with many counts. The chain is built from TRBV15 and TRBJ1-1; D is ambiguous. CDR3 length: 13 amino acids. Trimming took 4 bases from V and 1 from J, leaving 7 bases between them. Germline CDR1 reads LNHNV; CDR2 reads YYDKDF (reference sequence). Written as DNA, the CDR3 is TGTGCCACCAGCACACAAGAGAACACTGAAGCTTTCTTT. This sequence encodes CATSTQENTEAFF.

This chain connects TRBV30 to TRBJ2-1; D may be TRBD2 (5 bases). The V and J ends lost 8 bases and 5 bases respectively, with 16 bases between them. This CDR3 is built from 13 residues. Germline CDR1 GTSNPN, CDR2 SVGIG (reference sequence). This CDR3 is CAGKSSRDNEQFF. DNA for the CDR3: TGTGCCGGGAAGTCTAGCAGAGACAATGAGCAGTTCTTC.

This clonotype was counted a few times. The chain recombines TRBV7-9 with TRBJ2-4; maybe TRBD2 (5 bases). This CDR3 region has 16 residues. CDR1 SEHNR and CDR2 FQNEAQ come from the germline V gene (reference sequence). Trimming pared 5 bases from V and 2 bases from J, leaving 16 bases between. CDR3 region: CASSRGPRSTKNIQYF. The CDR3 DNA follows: TGTGCCAGCAGCCGAGGGCCCCGATCAACCAAAAACATTCAGTACTTC.

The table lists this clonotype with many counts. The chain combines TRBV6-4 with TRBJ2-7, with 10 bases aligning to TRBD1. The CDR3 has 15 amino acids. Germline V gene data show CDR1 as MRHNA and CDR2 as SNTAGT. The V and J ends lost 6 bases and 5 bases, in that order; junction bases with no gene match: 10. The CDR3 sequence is CASSPGTGDINEQYF. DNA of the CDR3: TGTGCCAGCAGCCCCGGGACAGGGGATATCAACGAGCAGTACTTC.

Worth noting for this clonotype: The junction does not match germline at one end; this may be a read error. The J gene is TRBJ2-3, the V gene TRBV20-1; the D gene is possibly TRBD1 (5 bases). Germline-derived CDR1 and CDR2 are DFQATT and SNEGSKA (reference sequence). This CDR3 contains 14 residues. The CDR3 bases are TGCAGTGCTCCCGTCCGAGGAACGACAGACACGCAGTATTTT. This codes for CSAPVRGTTDTQYF.

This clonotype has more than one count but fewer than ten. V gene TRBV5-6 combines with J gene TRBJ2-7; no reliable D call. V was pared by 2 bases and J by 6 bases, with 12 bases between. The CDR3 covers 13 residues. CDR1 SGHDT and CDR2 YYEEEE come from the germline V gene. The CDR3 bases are TGTGCCAGCAGCTTACTGCCACGAGGCGAGCAGTACTTC. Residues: CASSLLPRGEQYF.

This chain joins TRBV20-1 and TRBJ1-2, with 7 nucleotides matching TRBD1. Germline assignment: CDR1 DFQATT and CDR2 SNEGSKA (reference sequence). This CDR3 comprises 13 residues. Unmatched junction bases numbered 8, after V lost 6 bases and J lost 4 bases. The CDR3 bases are TGCAGTGCCACGGACAGGAGGAGCTATGGCTACACCTTC. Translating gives CSATDRRSYGYTF.

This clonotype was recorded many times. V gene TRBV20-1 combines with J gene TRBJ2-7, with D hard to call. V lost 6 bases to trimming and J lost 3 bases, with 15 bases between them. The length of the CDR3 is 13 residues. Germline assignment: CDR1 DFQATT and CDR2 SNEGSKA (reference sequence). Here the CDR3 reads CSAKETLGYEQYF. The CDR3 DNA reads TGCAGTGCCAAGGAGACCCTTGGCTACGAGCAGTACTTC.

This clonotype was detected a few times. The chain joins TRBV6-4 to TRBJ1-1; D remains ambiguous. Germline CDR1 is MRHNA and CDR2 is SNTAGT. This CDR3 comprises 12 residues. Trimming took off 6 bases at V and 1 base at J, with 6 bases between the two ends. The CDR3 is CASRDPNTEAFF. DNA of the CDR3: TGTGCCAGCAGGGACCCGAACACTGAAGCTTTCTTT.

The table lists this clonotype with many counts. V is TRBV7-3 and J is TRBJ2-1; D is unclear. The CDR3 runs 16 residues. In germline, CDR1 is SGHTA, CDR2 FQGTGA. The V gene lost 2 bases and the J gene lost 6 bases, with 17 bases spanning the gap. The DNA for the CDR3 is TGTGCCAGCAGCTTAGAGAGATCCCTCTATAGCAATGAGCAGTTCTTC. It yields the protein CASSLERSLYSNEQFF.

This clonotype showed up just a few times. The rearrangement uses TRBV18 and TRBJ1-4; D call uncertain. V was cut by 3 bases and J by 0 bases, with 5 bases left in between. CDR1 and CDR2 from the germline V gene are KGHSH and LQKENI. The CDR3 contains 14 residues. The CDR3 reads CASSPNPTNEKLFF. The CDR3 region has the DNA TGTGCCAGCTCACCCAACCCAACTAATGAAAAACTGTTTTTT. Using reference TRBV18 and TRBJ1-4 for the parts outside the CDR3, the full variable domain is NAGVMQNPRHLVRRRGQEARLRCSPMKGHSHVYWYRQLPEEGLKFMVYLQKENIIDESGMPKERFSAEFPKEGPSILRIQQVVRGDSAAYFCASSPNPTNEKLFFGSGTQLSVL.

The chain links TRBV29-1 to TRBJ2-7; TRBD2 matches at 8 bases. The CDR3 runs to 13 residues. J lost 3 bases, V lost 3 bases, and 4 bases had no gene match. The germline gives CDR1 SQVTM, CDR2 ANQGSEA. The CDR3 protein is CSVEGREDYEQYF. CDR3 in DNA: TGCAGCGTTGAGGGGCGGGAGGACTACGAGCAGTACTTC.

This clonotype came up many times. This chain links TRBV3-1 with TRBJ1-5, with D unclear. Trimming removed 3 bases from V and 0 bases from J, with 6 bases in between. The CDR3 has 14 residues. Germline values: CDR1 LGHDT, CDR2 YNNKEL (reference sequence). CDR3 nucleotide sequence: TGTGCCAGCAGCCAGGGGATTAGCAATCAGCCCCAGCATTTT. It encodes CASSQGISNQPQHF.

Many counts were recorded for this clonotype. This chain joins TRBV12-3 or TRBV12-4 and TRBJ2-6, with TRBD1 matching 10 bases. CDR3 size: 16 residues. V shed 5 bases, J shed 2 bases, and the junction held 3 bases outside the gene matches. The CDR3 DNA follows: TGTGCCAGCAGTCCTGGGACAGGGGCTGGGGCCAACGTCCTGACTTTC. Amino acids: CASSPGTGAGANVLTF.

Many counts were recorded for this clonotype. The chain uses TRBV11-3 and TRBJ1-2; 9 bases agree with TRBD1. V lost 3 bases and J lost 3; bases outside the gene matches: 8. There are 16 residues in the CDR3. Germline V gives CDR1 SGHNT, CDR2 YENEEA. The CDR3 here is CASSFLPGQGDYGYTF. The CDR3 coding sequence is TGTGCCAGCAGCTTTCTACCGGGACAGGGTGACTATGGCTACACCTTC.

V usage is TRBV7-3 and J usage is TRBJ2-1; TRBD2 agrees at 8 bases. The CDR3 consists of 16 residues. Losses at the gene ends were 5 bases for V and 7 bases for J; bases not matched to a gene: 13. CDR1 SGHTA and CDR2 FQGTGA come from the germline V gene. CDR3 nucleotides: TGTGCCAGCAGCCCTGGAGGCGGCGGGGGGCGGAATGAGCAGTTCTTC. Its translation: CASSPGGGGGRNEQFF.